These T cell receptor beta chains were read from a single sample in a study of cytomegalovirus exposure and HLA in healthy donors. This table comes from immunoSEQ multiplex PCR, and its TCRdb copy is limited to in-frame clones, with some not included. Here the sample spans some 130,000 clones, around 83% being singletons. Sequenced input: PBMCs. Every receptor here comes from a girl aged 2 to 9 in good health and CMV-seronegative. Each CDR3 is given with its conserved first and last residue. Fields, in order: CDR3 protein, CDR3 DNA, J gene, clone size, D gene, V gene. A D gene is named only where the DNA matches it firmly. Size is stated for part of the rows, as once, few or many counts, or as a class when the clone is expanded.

CDR3: CASSSKRNSPLHF; DNA: TGTGCCAGCAGCTCCAAACGGAATTCACCCCTCCACTTT; J: TRBJ1-6; size: NA; D: NA; V: TRBV7-6
CDR3: CASGFGVGGYASTDTQYF; DNA: TGTGCTAGTGGTTTTGGAGTAGGGGGCTATGCTAGCACAGATACGCAGTATTTT; J: TRBJ2-3; size: NA; D: TRBD1; V: TRBV12-5
CDR3: CASSSSLRSVNEKLFF; DNA: TGTGCCAGCAGCTCGTCGTTGCGGTCAGTTAATGAAAAACTGTTTTTT; J: TRBJ1-4; size: few; D: NA; V: TRBV5-6
CDR3: CASSLGVISYEQYF; DNA: TGTGCCAGCAGTCTAGGGGTTATCTCCTACGAGCAGTACTTC; J: TRBJ2-7; size: NA; D: NA; V: TRBV6-5
CDR3: CASRAGEYTGELFF; DNA: TGTGCCAGCCGAGCGGGAGAGTACACCGGGGAGCTGTTTTTT; J: TRBJ2-2; size: NA; D: TRBD2; V: TRBV6-5
CDR3: CASSLTVSSYEQYF; DNA: TGTGCCAGCAGCTTGACAGTTAGCTCCTACGAGCAGTACTTC; J: TRBJ2-7; size: NA; D: NA; V: TRBV7-2
CDR3: CASSLTGNPAADTQYF; DNA: TGTGCCAGCAGCCTGACAGGGAATCCGGCCGCAGATACGCAGTATTTT; J: TRBJ2-3; size: few; D: TRBD1; V: TRBV6-4
CDR3: CASSAGVGYEQYF; DNA: TGTGCCAGCAGTGCAGGGGTTGGCTACGAGCAGTACTTC; J: TRBJ2-7; size: NA; D: NA; V: TRBV27
CDR3: CASSHALPTSGGNTGELFF; DNA: TGCGCCAGCAGCCACGCCCTCCCCACTAGCGGGGGGAACACCGGGGAGCTGTTTTTT; J: TRBJ2-2; size: few; D: TRBD2; V: TRBV4-1
CDR3: CASSSPPGQGSLNSPLHF; DNA: TGTGCCAGCAGCTCCCCGCCGGGACAGGGTAGTCTAAATTCACCCCTCCACTTT; J: TRBJ1-6; size: NA; D: TRBD1; V: TRBV7-2
CDR3: CSVGQTNTEAFF; DNA: TGCAGCGTTGGACAGACAAACACTGAAGCTTTCTTT; J: TRBJ1-1; size: NA; D: NA; V: TRBV29-1
CDR3: CASSMTGPGEQYF; DNA: TGTGCCAGCAGCATGACAGGTCCTGGGGAGCAGTACTTC; J: TRBJ2-7; size: NA; D: NA; V: TRBV7-6
CDR3: CASSLYTGQPQHF; DNA: TGTGCCAGCAGTTTATATACTGGTCAGCCCCAGCATTTT; J: TRBJ1-5; size: few; D: NA; V: TRBV28
CDR3: CASSSDRGLGNTIYF; DNA: TGTGCCAGCAGCTCGGACAGGGGGCTAGGAAACACCATATATTTT; J: TRBJ1-3; size: NA; D: TRBD1; V: TRBV5-4
CDR3: CASSPGQVTDTQYF; DNA: TGTGCCAGCAGTCCGGGACAGGTCACAGATACGCAGTATTTT; J: TRBJ2-3; size: NA; D: TRBD1; V: TRBV6-5
CDR3: CASSSLGQGAREQYF; DNA: TGCGCCAGCAGCTCTTTGGGACAGGGGGCTCGGGAGCAGTACTTC; J: TRBJ2-7; size: NA; D: TRBD1; V: TRBV5-1
CDR3: CAISEGAGLIGTYNEQFF; DNA: TGTGCCATCAGTGAGGGTGCGGGATTGATAGGCACGTACAATGAGCAGTTCTTC; J: TRBJ2-1; size: NA; D: NA; V: TRBV10-3
CDR3: CASSLPTAGHTEAFF; DNA: TGTGCCAGCAGCTTGCCGACAGCAGGGCACACTGAAGCTTTCTTT; J: TRBJ1-1; size: NA; D: NA; V: TRBV5-4
CDR3: CASIAGAGRPYEQYF; DNA: TGTGCCAGCATCGCGGGGGCAGGACGGCCCTACGAGCAGTACTTC; J: TRBJ2-7; size: NA; D: NA; V: TRBV6-1
CDR3: CASSFREADEQFF; DNA: TGCGCCAGCAGCTTCCGGGAGGCCGATGAGCAGTTCTTC; J: TRBJ2-1; size: NA; D: TRBD2; V: TRBV5-1
CDR3: CASSLTTGANYGYTF; DNA: TGTGCCAGCTCACTTACGACAGGGGCCAACTATGGCTACACCTTC; J: TRBJ1-2; size: NA; D: TRBD1; V: TRBV18
CDR3: CASNQYEQYF; DNA: TGTGCCAGCAACCAGTACGAGCAGTACTTC; J: TRBJ2-7; size: NA; D: NA; V: TRBV6-1
CDR3: CASSQGQGNQPQHF; DNA: TGCGCCAGCAGCCAAGGACAGGGTAATCAGCCCCAGCATTTT; J: TRBJ1-5; size: NA; D: TRBD1; V: TRBV4-1
CDR3: CASSVVGNTIYF; DNA: TGTGCCAGCAGTGTAGTAGGAAACACCATATATTTT; J: TRBJ1-3; size: once; D: NA; V: TRBV2
CDR3: CASSEGGGGYRNSPLHF; DNA: TGTGCCAGCAGTGAAGGGGGCGGCGGTTATAGGAATTCACCCCTCCACTTT; J: TRBJ1-6; size: NA; D: NA; V: TRBV25-1
CDR3: CASSKGQAVYEQYF; DNA: TGTGCCAGCAGCAAGGGACAGGCGGTCTACGAGCAGTACTTC; J: TRBJ2-7; size: NA; D: TRBD1; V: TRBV11-2
CDR3: CASSPPSGAGHNEQFF; DNA: TGTGCCAGCAGCCCTCCTTCAGGGGCCGGGCACAATGAGCAGTTCTTC; J: TRBJ2-1; size: NA; D: NA; V: TRBV7-9
CDR3: CASSSGRDSREQYF; DNA: TGTGCCAGCAGTTCCGGGAGGGACTCGCGAGAGCAGTACTTC; J: TRBJ2-7; size: NA; D: TRBD2; V: TRBV6-5
CDR3: CASSLQGDWEQYF; DNA: TGTGCCAGCAGCTTGCAGGGGGACTGGGAGCAGTACTTC; J: TRBJ2-7; size: NA; D: NA; V: TRBV5-4
CDR3: CASSLETAGLAFF; DNA: TGCGCCAGCAGCTTGGAAACGGCAGGGTTGGCTTTCTTT; J: TRBJ1-1; size: NA; D: NA; V: TRBV5-1
CDR3: CAWSGKREGRGELFF; DNA: TGTGCCTGGAGTGGGAAGCGGGAGGGCCGCGGGGAGCTGTTTTTT; J: TRBJ2-2; size: NA; D: TRBD2; V: TRBV30